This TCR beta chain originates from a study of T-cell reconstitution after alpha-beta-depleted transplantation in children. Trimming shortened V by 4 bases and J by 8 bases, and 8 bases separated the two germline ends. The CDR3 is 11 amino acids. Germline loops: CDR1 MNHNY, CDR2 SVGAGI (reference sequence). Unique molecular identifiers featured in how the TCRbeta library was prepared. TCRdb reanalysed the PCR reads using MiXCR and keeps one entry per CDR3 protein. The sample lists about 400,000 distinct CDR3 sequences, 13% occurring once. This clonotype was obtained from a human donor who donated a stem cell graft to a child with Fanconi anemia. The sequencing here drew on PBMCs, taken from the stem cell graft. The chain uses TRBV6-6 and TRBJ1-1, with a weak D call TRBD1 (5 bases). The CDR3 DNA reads TGTGCCAGCAGTTCGGGGCCAGAAGCTTTCTTT. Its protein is CASSSGPEAFF.